The entry below gives a single TCR beta chain sequence along with its context. This record comes from a study of OX40 agonist ivuxolimab in advanced cancers. The study sampled blood at baseline, cycle 4 day 1, and cycle 7 day 1. Profiled with immunoSEQ multiplex PCR; TCRdb holds only in-frame clones, not every one. The table has fewer than 60,000 clones, around 80% seen once. This receptor was obtained from an adult with an advanced solid tumor such as melanoma, head and neck, liver or kidney cancer. The starting material was CD4+ or CD8+ T cells sorted from blood, obtained in a trial of the OX40 agonist ivuxolimab.

The CDR3 sequence: CASSLGLARILGNEQFF. The CDR3 nucleotides read TGTGCCAGCAGCTTAGGACTAGCGCGAATCCTGGGGAATGAGCAGTTCTTC. V gene TRBV7-9 combines with J gene TRBJ2-1; 8 bases are shared with TRBD2. The germline CDR1 and CDR2 sequences are SEHNR and FQNEAQ (reference sequence). The V gene end was trimmed by 1 base and the J gene end by 7 bases; junction bases not matched to a gene: 12. The CDR3 covers 17 residues.